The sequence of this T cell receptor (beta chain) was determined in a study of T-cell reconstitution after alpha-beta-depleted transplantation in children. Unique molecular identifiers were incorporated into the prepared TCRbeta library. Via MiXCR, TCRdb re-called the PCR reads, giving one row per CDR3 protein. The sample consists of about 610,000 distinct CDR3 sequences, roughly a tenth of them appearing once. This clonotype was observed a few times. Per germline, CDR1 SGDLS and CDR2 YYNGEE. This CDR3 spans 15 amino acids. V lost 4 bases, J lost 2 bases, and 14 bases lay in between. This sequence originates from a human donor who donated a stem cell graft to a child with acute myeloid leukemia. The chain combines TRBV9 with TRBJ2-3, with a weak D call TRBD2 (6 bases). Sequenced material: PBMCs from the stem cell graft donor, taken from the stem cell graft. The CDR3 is CASSPVSGYTDTQYF. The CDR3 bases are TGTGCCAGCAGCCCGGTTAGCGGATACACAGATACGCAGTATTTT.